A single sample gave rise to the 9 T cell receptor beta chains below, sequenced in a study of blood T cells in healthy people across ages. A second PCR, run for about 7 to 12 cycles, used a sample-barcoded 5' primer plus a J-beta primer mix. TCRdb reprocessed the 5' RACE reads with MiXCR, giving one entry per CDR3 protein. The table shows about 1 million distinct CDR3 sequences, with under 45% occurring only once. Sequencing was done on a sample of blood. These receptors were collected from a woman between 55 and 75 years old in good health.

On this clonotype: A much larger clone lies one base from this, so it may be a read error. The genes are TRBV7-2 and TRBJ2-7; possibly TRBD1 or TRBD2 for D (5 bases each). The CDR3 has 14 amino acids. The ends were cut back, 5 bases at V and 7 bases at J, with 18 bases in the middle. CDR1 and CDR2 (germline): SGHTA, FQGNSA. CDR3 DNA sequence: TGTGCCAGCAGCCCCCGACGGGACCTCAATGAGCAGTACTTC. Amino acid sequence: CASSPRRDLNEQYF.

Turning to this clonotype: A much larger clonotype is one base distant, so this may be a read error. CDR3 sequence reads: CASSFVGQGAHGCEQYF. The CDR3 DNA follows: TGTGCCAGCAGTTTCGTGGGACAGGGGGCCCACGGGTGCGAGCAGTACTTC. The chain combines TRBV27 with TRBJ2-4, with 12 positions matching TRBD1. Near its end, the DNA agrees better with TRBJ2-7, so the J call may be wrong. The CDR3 is 17 residues long. Germline CDR1 is MNHEY and CDR2 is SMNVEV (reference sequence).

The CDR3 loop is CASSLETGGGSPLHF. DNA of the CDR3: TGTGCCAGCAGCTTGGAGACAGGGGGCGGTTCACCCCTCCACTTT. This chain connects TRBV7-9 to TRBJ1-6, with 10 positions matching TRBD1. Germline V gene sequence: CDR1 SEHNR, CDR2 FQNEAQ (reference sequence). Trimming removed 3 bases from V and 9 bases from J; junction bases left unmatched: 5. This CDR3 spans 15 amino acids.

This clonotype showed up just once. The chain has TRBV12-5 and TRBJ2-4, with TRBD1 matching over 9 bases. The DNA matches TRBJ2-7 better at its end, which makes the J call doubtful. The germline gives CDR1 LGHNT, CDR2 FRNRAP. CDR3 size: 14 residues. The CDR3 is CASGPGQGACEQYF. In DNA, the CDR3 is TGTGCTAGTGGCCCGGGACAGGGAGCTTGCGAGCAGTACTTC.

The chain is built from TRBV2 and TRBJ1-6; 10 bases fit TRBD1. The CDR3 totals 14 residues. CDR1 is SNHLY, CDR2 FYNNEI, per germline. The V and J ends lost 6 bases and 8 bases, in that order; junction bases with no gene match: 4. The CDR3 reads CASRPTGGHSPLHF. The DNA for the CDR3 is TGTGCCAGCAGACCGACAGGGGGCCATTCACCCCTCCACTTT.

The V gene is TRBV7-2, the J gene TRBJ2-7, with 7 bases identical to TRBD2. The CDR3 contains 16 residues. Germline V gene data show CDR1 as SGHTA and CDR2 as FQGNSA. V was clipped by 5 bases and J by 4 bases; unmatched bases: 14. The CDR3 loop reads CASSPPRGGPSYEQYF. The DNA of the CDR3 is TGTGCCAGCAGCCCTCCAAGGGGAGGGCCCTCGTACGAGCAGTACTTC.

This clonotype was seen more than once but under ten times. The rearrangement joins TRBV20-1 to TRBJ2-1, with D possibly TRBD1 on 6 matching bases. CDR3 size: 12 residues. Per the germline V gene, CDR1 is DFQATT and CDR2 is SNEGSKA (reference sequence). V gave up 5 bases and J gave up 5 bases, with 10 bases separating them. As DNA, the CDR3 is TGCAGTGCTGGGGACAACAACAATGAGCAGTTCTTC. It yields the protein CSAGDNNNEQFF.

The chain recombines TRBV6-5 with TRBJ1-6; 10 positions match TRBD1. The CDR3 spans 15 residues. In germline, CDR1 is MNHEY, CDR2 SVGAGI. V gave up 0 bases and J gave up 14 bases; unmatched junction bases: 7. CDR3 sequence (DNA): TGTGCCAGCAGTTACTCCGGGACAGGGGACAGGACCCTCCACTTT. Translated, it gives CASSYSGTGDRTLHF.

The chain has TRBV28 and TRBJ2-1; 12 bases match TRBD2. The J segment lost 8 bases and the V segment lost 6 bases, leaving 5 bases of the junction unmatched. Looked up from germline, CDR1 is MDHEN and CDR2 is SYDVKM. This CDR3 has 14 residues. The CDR3 DNA reads as TGTGCCAGCAGCTGGACTAGCGGGAACTATGAGCAGTTCTTC. Protein sequence: CASSWTSGNYEQFF. The entire variable domain, with the rest obtained from reference TRBV28 and TRBJ2-1, is as follows: DVKVTQSSRYLVKRTGEKVFLECVQDMDHENMFWYRQDPGLGLRLIYFSYDVKMKEKGDIPEGYSVSREKKERFSLILESASTNQTSMYLCASSWTSGNYEQFFGPGTRLTVL.